The next 30 T cell receptor beta chains were all read from a single sample in a study of kidney transplant recipient with SARS-CoV-2 infection (dated by TCRdb to the early 2020s). The data were produced on an Illumina MiSeq. TCRdb reprocessing: public reads trimmed at Q25 with fastp, clones called with MiXCR, in-frame beta chains kept. Entries that share a CDR3 protein sequence are merged under the most common genes and DNA. The sample table records 200,000 to 300,000 distinct CDR3 sequences; around 26% of these occur just once. In total, the top ten clones hold roughly 7.3% of the sample. Interpreted using the paper, the time point label stands for: pre-pandemic baseline sample and day 111 after first positive SARS-CoV-2 test. The sample here was a blood sample, taken at baseline and between days 110 and 120 from a kidney transplant recipient. These receptors were obtained from a male patient between 25 and 39 years old who had COVID-19 and was a kidney transplant recipient. Following transplantation, T cells from the graft donor may be among those present.

This clonotype has at least ten counts. The CDR3 DNA reads as TGTGCCAGCAGTTTACCCCAGGCTTCGAACACTGAAGCTTTCTTT. Protein product: CASSLPQASNTEAFF. The chain is built from TRBV28 and TRBJ1-1; D not resolved. V dropped 2 bases and J dropped 1 base, with 11 bases sitting between them. CDR3 length equals 15 residues. CDR1 is MDHEN, CDR2 SYDVKM, per germline.

With regard to this clonotype: Possible read error: a much larger clone is one base away. The V gene is TRBV9, the J gene TRBJ2-2; 13 nucleotides match TRBD2. This CDR3 contains 19 residues. V gave up 0 bases and J gave up 1 base; unmatched junction bases: 6. The germline gives CDR1 SGDLS, CDR2 YYNGEE. CDR3 in DNA: TGTGCCAGCAGCGTAGAGACTAGCGGGGGGCCGTTGAACACCGGGGAGCTGTTTTTT. This encodes CASSVETSGGPLNTGELFF. Looking up the rest from reference TRBV9 and TRBJ2-2 gives the full variable domain: DSGVTQTPKHLITATGQRVTLRCSPRSGDLSVYWYQQSLDQGLQFLIQYYNGEERAKGNILERFSAQQFPDLHSELNLSSLELGDSALYFCASSVETSGGPLNTGELFFGEGSRLTVL.

This clonotype was counted ten times or more. The CDR3 region is CASSFMMVVRKTYGYTF. The CDR3, as DNA: TGTGCCAGCAGCTTTATGATGGTCGTTAGAAAGACCTATGGCTACACCTTC. The chain joins TRBV16 to TRBJ1-2; D gene ambiguous. This CDR3 comprises 17 residues. The ends were cut back, 5 bases at V and 4 bases at J, with 23 bases in the middle. Germline CDR1 reads KGHSY; CDR2 reads FQNENV.

CDR3 amino acids: CASRKIAGVNEQFF. CDR3 DNA sequence: TGTGCCAGCAGAAAAATAGCGGGAGTCAATGAGCAGTTCTTC. V is TRBV11-2 and J is TRBJ2-1; TRBD2 aligns across 9 bases. CDR3 length: 14 residues. Germline trimming cut 6 bases from V and 6 bases from J; bases unmatched to any gene: 6. Per germline, CDR1 SGHAT and CDR2 FQNNGV.

This clonotype was counted at least ten times. This chain joins TRBV3-1 and TRBJ1-3, with 8 bases identical to TRBD1. V lost 1 base to trimming and J lost 2 bases; unmatched junction nucleotides: 1. CDR1 and CDR2 (germline): LGHDT, YNNKEL (reference sequence). This CDR3 has 15 amino acids. The CDR3 DNA reads TGTGCCAGCAGCCAAGGGACAGGGACTGGAAACACCATATATTTT. Translation gives CASSQGTGTGNTIYF.

This clonotype was seen repeatedly, ten times or more. The chain has TRBV4-1 and TRBJ1-1; D gene ambiguous. Deletions cut 0 bases from V and 5 bases from J, with 10 bases between. This CDR3 has 14 amino acids. Per the germline V gene, CDR1 is MGHRA and CDR2 is YSYEKL. The CDR3 nucleotides read TGCGCCAGCAGCCAAGAGATCCAGAGGACTGAAGCTTTCTTT. It yields the protein CASSQEIQRTEAFF.

This clonotype was observed many times. The chain has TRBV28 and TRBJ2-7, with a possible D match to TRBD2 (5 bases). The CDR3 consists of 12 residues. Deletions cut 6 bases from V and 3 bases from J, with 9 bases between. Germline loops: CDR1 MDHEN, CDR2 SYDVKM. CDR3 sequence reads: CASRERNYEQYF. The DNA for the CDR3 is TGTGCCAGCAGAGAGCGGAACTACGAGCAGTACTTC.

The chain has TRBV2 and TRBJ2-1, with 9 positions matching TRBD1. Germline lookup yields CDR1 SNHLY and CDR2 FYNNEI. The CDR3 loop spans 15 amino acids. The junction had 8 bases not matched to a gene; V was cut back by 9 bases and J by 2 bases. Here the CDR3 DNA reads TGTGCCAGGGAATCCGGGACAGGGCCCTACAATGAGCAGTTCTTC. Protein sequence: CARESGTGPYNEQFF.

This clonotype was observed at least ten times. V gene TRBV10-3 combines with J gene TRBJ2-2; D is ambiguous. Germline V gives CDR1 ENHRY, CDR2 SYGVKD. The CDR3 totals 12 residues. V was clipped by 0 bases and J by 7 bases, with 3 bases between them. The CDR3 DNA reads as TGTGCCATCAGTGAGTCTGGCGGGGAGCTGTTTTTT. It yields the protein CAISESGGELFF.

This clonotype was detected once. The CDR3 DNA reads TGTGCCGGCCTACAATGCGTACCAGGAAAGACCTGTGGCTACACCTTC. Protein product: CAGLQCVPGKTCGYTF. The rearrangement links TRBV5-4 to TRBJ1-2, with D hard to call. The CDR3 is 16 residues long. Germline assignment: CDR1 SGHNT and CDR2 YYREEE (reference sequence). The germline V and J ends were trimmed by 10 bases and 7 bases, with 29 bases remaining between them.

This clonotype has only a few counts. V is TRBV27 and J is TRBJ2-3, with 7 nucleotides matching TRBD2. This CDR3 region has 15 residues. The ends lost 3 bases at V and 0 bases at J; junction bases unmatched: 3. Germline loops: CDR1 MNHEY, CDR2 SMNVEV (reference sequence). The CDR3 DNA reads as TGTGCCAGCAGTTTTGCGGGAGCGAGCACAGATACGCAGTATTTT. Its translation is CASSFAGASTDTQYF.

This clonotype was seen ten or more times. The gene calls are TRBV3-2 and TRBJ2-2; TRBD1, as called in the table, went unchecked against the DNA. TRBV3-2 is marked as a pseudogene. The CDR3 runs 13 residues. The CDR3 protein is CASSLQGPGELFF. CDR3 nucleotide sequence: TGTGCCAGCAGCCTACAGGGGCCCGGGGAGCTGTTTTTT.

Concerning this clonotype itself: A read error may be the cause here, since a much bigger clone is one base away. The chain couples TRBV6-1 to TRBJ2-7; TRBD1 agrees at 7 bases. The CDR3 contains 15 residues. CDR1 is MNHNS and CDR2 is SASEGT in the germline V gene. This CDR3 reads CGNSEFGTAKFEQYF. The CDR3, as DNA: TGTGGCAACAGTGAGTTTGGGACAGCAAAATTCGAGCAGTACTTC.

A remark on this clonotype: Being one base from a much bigger clone, this may be a read error. The V call is TRBV7-2, the J call TRBJ2-7; D not certain. There are 15 residues in the CDR3. Per germline, CDR1 SGHTA and CDR2 FQGNSA. The CDR3 bases are TGTGCCGGCAGCGCGAATTTCGGCGCGGTCCACGAGCAGTACTTC. It yields the protein CAGSANFGAVHEQYF.

This clonotype was counted many times. The chain joins TRBV7-9 to TRBJ1-2, with D possibly TRBD1 on 6 matching bases. From germline, CDR1 is SEHNR and CDR2 FQNEAQ (reference sequence). The V gene lost 3 bases and the J gene lost 5 bases, with 19 bases spanning the gap. This CDR3 has 16 amino acids. CDR3 residues: CASSFPPPTGPYGYTF. As DNA, the CDR3 is TGTGCCAGCAGCTTTCCCCCCCCGACAGGACCGTATGGCTACACCTTC. The variable domain in full, with the rest retrieved from reference TRBV7-9 and TRBJ1-2, is DTGVSQNPRHKITKRGQNVTFRCDPISEHNRLYWYRQTLGQGPEFLTYFQNEAQLEKSRLLSDRFSAERPKGSFSTLEIQRTEQGDSAMYLCASSFPPPTGPYGYTFGSGTRLTVV.

This clonotype was counted many times. The chain combines TRBV20-1 with TRBJ1-2; the D is unclear. From germline, CDR1 is DFQATT and CDR2 SNEGSKA (reference sequence). The CDR3 extends over 16 amino acids. The ends were cut back, 5 bases at V and 4 bases at J, with 23 bases in the middle. This CDR3 is CSARSPLFRKTYGYTF. Written as DNA, the CDR3 is TGCAGTGCTCGAAGCCCGCTGTTTCGAAAGACCTATGGCTACACCTTC.

This clonotype occurred many times. This rearrangement joins TRBV19 to TRBJ1-1; D might be TRBD1 (5 bases). The CDR3 is made up of 13 amino acids. V lost 11 bases and J lost 5, with 18 bases in between. The germline V gene encodes CDR1 LNHDA and CDR2 SQIVND (reference sequence). The CDR3 reads CASRQHGGTEAFF. As DNA, the CDR3 is TGTGCCTCGCGACAGCACGGCGGAACTGAAGCTTTCTTT.

Of note for this clonotype: One base away lies a much larger clone, so this may be a sequencing read error. For the CDR3, the DNA is TGTGCCACCAATGATCCGACAGGTCCGAACACTGAAGCTTTCTTT. Translating gives CATNDPTGPNTEAFF. This sequence joins TRBV24-1 and TRBJ1-1, with D perhaps matching TRBD1 (6 bases). The germline V gene encodes CDR1 KGHDR and CDR2 SFDVKD. This CDR3 has 15 residues.

Turning to this clonotype: A read error may explain this, as a much larger clone is one base away. The chain couples TRBV6-1 to TRBJ1-2; no definite D call. The V gene's germline CDR1 is MNHNS and CDR2 SASEGT. The V end lost 5 bases, the J end lost 4 bases, and 23 bases lay between the germline ends. The length of the CDR3 is 17 residues. The chain's CDR3 is CASSRKIGGRKTYGYTF. The DNA for the CDR3 is TGTGCCAGCAGTAGAAAGATAGGTGGGAGAAAGACCTATGGCTACACCTTC.

Points on this clonotype: Just one base apart from a much larger clone, this may be a read error. The chain uses TRBV6-9 and TRBJ1-2, with no clear D. This CDR3 has 17 residues. Trimming left V 5 bases short and J 6 bases short, with 25 bases between. Germline V gene data show CDR1 as MNHGY and CDR2 as SVAAGI. CDR3 DNA sequence: TGTGCCAGCAGTCAACACCGGCCTTACGGAAAGACCCATGGCTACACCTTC. Protein product: CASSQHRPYGKTHGYTF.

Many counts were recorded for this clonotype. The J gene is TRBJ2-5, the V gene TRBV11-3, with D maybe TRBD2 (6 bases). CDR1 and CDR2 from the germline V gene are SGHNT and YENEEA. Between the trimmed V and J ends, which lost 5 bases and 2 bases, there was a span of 15 bases. This CDR3 spans 15 amino acids. The CDR3 coding sequence is TGTGCCAGCAGCCAATGGGAGGCAGTACAAGAGACCCAGTACTTC. Its translation is CASSQWEAVQETQYF.

On this clonotype: A much larger clone lies a single base off, so this may be a read error. J is TRBJ1-1 and V is TRBV5-1; 7 bases align to TRBD1. Germline V CDR1 and CDR2: SGHRS, YFSETQ. After removal of 3 bases from V and 1 base from J, the junction contained 9 bases not matched to a gene. The CDR3 is 16 amino acids. The CDR3 protein is CASSSHKTGQNTEAFF. CDR3 DNA sequence: TGCGCCAGCAGCTCTCACAAGACAGGGCAGAACACTGAAGCTTTCTTT.

This clonotype has a count of ten or more. The chain recombines TRBV20-1 with TRBJ2-5; D tentatively reads TRBD1 or TRBD2 (6 bases each). This CDR3 contains 13 residues. With 7 bases removed from V and 1 base from J, the gap between germline ends came to 13 bases. The germline V gene has CDR1 DFQATT and CDR2 SNEGSKA (reference sequence). The CDR3 DNA reads as TGCAGTGTACGGGGGCCCCTCCAAGAGACCCAGTACTTC. This sequence encodes CSVRGPLQETQYF.

This clonotype was seen repeatedly, ten times or more. CDR3 sequence: CSAVVAQNPYEQYF. For the CDR3, the DNA is TGCAGTGCTGTCGTCGCGCAAAACCCTTACGAGCAGTACTTC. This chain joins TRBV20-1 and TRBJ2-7, with D unresolved. Germline V gives CDR1 DFQATT, CDR2 SNEGSKA (reference sequence). The CDR3 spans 14 residues. V lost 5 bases to trimming and J lost 4 bases, with 18 bases between them.

This clonotype has at least ten counts. J is TRBJ2-3 and V is TRBV4-2; 11 nucleotides match TRBD2. The CDR3 contains 15 residues. J was trimmed by 4 bases and V by 4 bases; bases with no gene match: 4. CDR1 and CDR2 (germline): LGHNA, YNFKEQ. The CDR3 loop is CASSRLAGGPDTQYF. CDR3 coding DNA: TGTGCCAGCAGCCGCCTAGCGGGAGGACCAGATACGCAGTATTTT.

This clonotype is labeled medium-sized. The rearrangement uses TRBV4-2 and TRBJ1-6; no clear D. Germline lookup yields CDR1 LGHNA and CDR2 YNFKEQ. There are 13 residues in the CDR3. V lost 3 bases to trimming and J lost 14 bases, with 14 bases between them. CDR3 sequence reads: CASSQGNLLALHF. CDR3 DNA: TGTGCCAGCAGCCAGGGTAACCTTTTGGCCCTCCACTTT.

This clonotype was seen a few times. The chain combines TRBV5-4 with TRBJ1-2, with D unclear. V lost 7 bases and J lost 4, with 23 bases in between. Germline V lookup: CDR1 SGHNT, CDR2 YYREEE (reference sequence). The CDR3 spans 16 residues. The CDR3, as DNA: TGTGCCAGCGTCATGCTCGTACCAGGAAAGACCTATGGCTACACCTTC. Amino acid sequence: CASVMLVPGKTYGYTF.

This clonotype was counted many times. V is TRBV6-8 and J is TRBJ2-5; 7 bases fit TRBD1. The CDR3 length is 15 residues. After removal of 7 bases from V and 3 bases from J, the junction contained 11 bases not matched to a gene. Germline V gene sequence: CDR1 MNHGY, CDR2 SAAAGT. The CDR3: CASTSTGLREETQYF. The DNA of the CDR3 is TGTGCCAGCACTTCGACAGGGCTTAGAGAAGAGACCCAGTACTTC.

Remarks on this clonotype: This may be a read error, as it is one base from a much larger clone. The rearrangement uses TRBV30 and TRBJ1-2, with no clear D. The CDR3 has 16 residues. Trimming stripped 4 bases from V and 4 bases from J, with 22 bases between. Germline V lookup: CDR1 GTSNPN, CDR2 SVGIG (reference sequence). The CDR3 is CAWTSERYRKTYGYTF. Here the CDR3 DNA reads TGTGCCTGGACATCCGAGCGTTATAGAAAGACCTATGGCTACACCTTC.

This clonotype was seen repeatedly, ten times or more. The chain employs TRBV5-3 and TRBJ1-2; D might be TRBD1 (5 bases). TRBV5-3 is classed as an ORF, of uncertain function. V lost 7 bases, J lost 4 bases, and 23 bases lay in between. The CDR3 extends over 16 amino acids. CDR3 in DNA: TGTGCCAGATGCATGACAGTGGTGAGAAAGACCTATGGCTACACCTTC. It encodes CARCMTVVRKTYGYTF.